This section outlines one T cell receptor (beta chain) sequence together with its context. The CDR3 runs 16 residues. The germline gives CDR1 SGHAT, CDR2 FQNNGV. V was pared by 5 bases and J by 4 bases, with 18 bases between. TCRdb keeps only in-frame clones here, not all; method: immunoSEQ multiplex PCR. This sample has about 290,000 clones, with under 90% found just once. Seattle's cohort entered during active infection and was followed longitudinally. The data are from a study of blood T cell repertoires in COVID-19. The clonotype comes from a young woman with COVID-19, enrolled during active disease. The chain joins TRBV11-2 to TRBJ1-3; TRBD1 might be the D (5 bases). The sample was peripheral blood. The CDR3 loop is CASSAYSRVAGNTIYF. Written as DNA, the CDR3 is TGTGCCAGCAGCGCGTACTCCAGGGTCGCCGGAAACACCATATATTTT. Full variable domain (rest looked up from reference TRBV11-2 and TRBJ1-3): EAGVAQSPRYKIIEKRQSVAFWCNPISGHATLYWYQQILGQGPKLLIQFQNNGVVDDSQLPKDRFSAERLKGVDSTLKIQPAKLEDSAVYLCASSAYSRVAGNTIYFGEGSWLTVV.